The 24 T cell receptor beta chains in this list originate from one sample, sequenced in a study of OX40 agonist ivuxolimab in advanced cancers. This table comes from immunoSEQ multiplex PCR, and its TCRdb copy is limited to in-frame clones, with some not included. The sample holds 30,000 to 40,000 clones, 70% to 85% seen once. Sequenced here: CD4+ or CD8+ T cells sorted from blood, sampled in a trial of the OX40 agonist ivuxolimab. The receptors come from an adult with an advanced solid tumor such as melanoma, head and neck, liver or kidney cancer.

Only one count was recorded for this clone. CDR3 residues: CASSFEDNEKLFF. DNA for the CDR3: TGTGCCAGCAGCTTTGAAGATAATGAAAAACTGTTTTTT. V usage is TRBV7-9 and J usage is TRBJ1-4; D gene unclear. CDR1 is SEHNR, CDR2 FQNEAQ, per germline (reference sequence). CDR3 size: 13 residues. Trimming cost V 3 bases and J 4 bases, with 6 bases left between them.

The chain has TRBV28 and TRBJ2-7, with TRBD2 identical over 13 bases. CDR1 and CDR2 from the germline V gene are MDHEN and SYDVKM. V lost 3 bases, J lost 4 bases, and 6 bases stayed unmatched. This CDR3 has 16 residues. CDR3: CASSFGTSGIGYEQYF. The CDR3 DNA reads TGTGCCAGCAGTTTCGGGACTAGCGGGATAGGATACGAGCAGTACTTC.

The V and J genes are TRBV19 and TRBJ2-2; D is perhaps TRBD1 or TRBD2 (6 bases each). This CDR3 has 15 residues. Looked up from germline, CDR1 is LNHDA and CDR2 is SQIVND (reference sequence). With 3 bases removed from V and 1 base from J, the gap between germline ends came to 9 bases. The CDR3 DNA sequence: TGTGCCAGTAGTATCGGGGGACAGAACACCGGGGAGCTGTTTTTT. This sequence encodes CASSIGGQNTGELFF.

This clone was seen just once. The chain has TRBV9 and TRBJ2-2; D is unclear. V was pared by 4 bases and J by 0 bases, with 7 bases between. Germline values: CDR1 SGDLS, CDR2 YYNGEE. This CDR3 comprises 14 residues. In DNA, the CDR3 is TGTGCCAGCAGCCCCCCAACGAACACCGGGGAGCTGTTTTTT. This gives the protein CASSPPTNTGELFF.

V usage is TRBV5-1 and J usage is TRBJ2-6; 7 bases align to TRBD1. The germline V gene has CDR1 SGHRS and CDR2 YFSETQ. This CDR3 spans 15 amino acids. V lost 1 base to trimming and J lost 4 bases; unmatched junction nucleotides: 2. The CDR3 DNA follows: TGCGCCAGCAGCTTGACAGGGGCAGGGGCCAACGTCCTGACTTTC. Protein: CASSLTGAGANVLTF. The variable domain in full, with the rest retrieved from reference TRBV5-1 and TRBJ2-6, is KAGVTQTPRYLIKTRGQQVTLSCSPISGHRSVSWYQQTPGQGLQFLFEYFSETQRNKGNFPGRFSGRQFSNSRSEMNVSTLELGDSALYLCASSLTGAGANVLTFGAGSRLTVL.

The sample holds a few counts of this clone. V is TRBV13 and J is TRBJ1-4; D gene unclear. The CDR3 totals 15 residues. V was shortened by 0 bases and J by 7 bases, with 12 bases between the two germline ends. Germline CDR1 reads PRHDT; CDR2 reads FYEKMQ (reference sequence). The CDR3 coding sequence is TGTGCCAGCAGCTTAGGCCAAGGTTCGGGTGAAAAACTGTTTTTT. This encodes CASSLGQGSGEKLFF.

The V call is TRBV19, the J call TRBJ2-3; D remains unclear. V dropped 7 bases and J dropped 0 bases, with 5 bases sitting between them. CDR1 LNHDA and CDR2 SQIVND come from the germline V gene (reference sequence). The CDR3 has 12 residues. For the CDR3, the DNA is TGTGCCAGTACAGGTAGCACAGATACGCAGTATTTT. It translates to CASTGSTDTQYF.

V gene TRBV6-1 combines with J gene TRBJ2-3; 8 nucleotides align to TRBD2. In germline, CDR1 is MNHNS, CDR2 SASEGT. V dropped 6 bases and J dropped 3; count of bases not matched to a gene: 8. The CDR3 covers 15 residues. The CDR3 DNA follows: TGTGCCAGCAGACTATCTAGCGGGCGGACAGATACGCAGTATTTT. It specifies CASRLSSGRTDTQYF.

J is TRBJ2-1 and V is TRBV5-4; TRBD1 matches 7 bases. CDR1 and CDR2 from the germline V gene are SGHNT and YYREEE (reference sequence). There are 15 residues in the CDR3. The V and J ends lost 0 bases and 5 bases, in that order; junction bases with no gene match: 5. Written as DNA, the CDR3 is TGTGCCAGCAGCTTGGGACAGGGTGTCCACAATGAGCAGTTCTTC. This codes for CASSLGQGVHNEQFF.

This clone has only one observation. In nucleotides, the CDR3 is TGTGCCAGTAGTATCGGGGGTGCCTGGCAGTATTTT. This gives the protein CASSIGGAWQYF. The J gene is TRBJ2-3, the V gene TRBV19; D possibly corresponds to TRBD2 (6 bases). The germline V and J ends were trimmed by 3 bases and 11 bases, with 12 bases remaining between them. Germline V gene lookup returns CDR1 LNHDA and CDR2 SQIVND (reference sequence). This CDR3 comprises 12 residues. The full variable domain, with the rest looked up from reference TRBV19 and TRBJ2-3, is DGGITQSPKYLFRKEGQNVTLSCEQNLNHDAMYWYRQDPGQGLRLIYYSQIVNDFQKGDIAEGYSVSREKKESFPLTVTSAQKNPTAFYLCASSIGGAWQYFGPGTRLTVL.

V is TRBV19 and J is TRBJ1-3; D is undetermined. CDR1 LNHDA and CDR2 SQIVND come from the germline V gene (reference sequence). This CDR3 spans 13 amino acids. Trimming took 4 bases from V and 0 from J, leaving 4 bases between them. CDR3 coding DNA: TGTGCCAGTAGTACCTTCTCTGGAAACACCATATATTTT. This sequence encodes CASSTFSGNTIYF.

The chain joins TRBV7-9 to TRBJ2-7; maybe TRBD2 (6 bases). Germline V gene data show CDR1 as SEHNR and CDR2 as FQNEAQ (reference sequence). The CDR3 covers 13 residues. The V end lost 3 bases, the J end lost 2 bases, and 8 bases lay between the germline ends. CDR3 nucleotide sequence: TGTGCCAGCAGCTTCGGGGGAACCTACGAGCAGTACTTC. This sequence encodes CASSFGGTYEQYF.

The chain carries TRBV6-1 and TRBJ2-7; D unclear. Germline CDR1 reads MNHNS; CDR2 reads SASEGT. This CDR3 has 14 residues. V lost 4 bases, J lost 3 bases, and 13 bases lay in between. Here the CDR3 DNA reads TGTGCCAGCAGTGGTATTGGCAGTTACTACGAGCAGTACTTC. Its protein product is CASSGIGSYYEQYF.

Only a few counts were recorded for this clone. The CDR3 nucleotides read TGTGCCAGCAGCCAGGGACTAGCACTGTCCTACGAGCAGTACTTC. This encodes CASSQGLALSYEQYF. This chain joins TRBV4-2 and TRBJ2-7; 9 positions match TRBD2. CDR3 length: 15 residues. Trimming removed 3 bases from V and 1 base from J; junction bases left unmatched: 4. The germline CDR1 and CDR2 sequences are LGHNA and YNFKEQ.

The chain combines TRBV6-5 with TRBJ1-4; tentatively, D is TRBD1 (6 bases). Trimming removed 7 bases at V and 13 bases at J, with 16 bases between. The germline V gene encodes CDR1 MNHEY and CDR2 SVGAGI. This CDR3 is built from 12 residues. This chain's CDR3 is CASTSQTGALFF. CDR3 DNA sequence: TGTGCCAGCACCTCTCAGACGGGGGCACTGTTTTTT.

Comment on this clone: The junction departs from germline at one end; a sequencing error may be responsible. The genes are TRBV7-7 and TRBJ2-5, with D possibly TRBD2 on 5 matching bases. The CDR3 has 16 amino acids. The germline V gene encodes CDR1 SSHAT and CDR2 FNYEAQ (reference sequence). The CDR3 DNA reads TGTGCTAGCAGCTTAGGTAGTCCTGGGCCGGGGGAGACCCAGTACTTC. Translation: CASSLGSPGPGETQYF.

The genes are TRBV27 and TRBJ2-1; 11 nucleotides align to TRBD2. This CDR3 contains 16 residues. The germline V gene has CDR1 MNHEY and CDR2 SMNVEV (reference sequence). Trimming at V came to 5 bases and at J to 3 bases, leaving 6 bases not matched to a gene. Here the CDR3 DNA reads TGTGCCAGCAGTCCGGTAGCGGGGGGGAACTACAATGAGCAGTTCTTC. This encodes CASSPVAGGNYNEQFF.

J is TRBJ1-1 and V is TRBV28; 9 bases align to TRBD1. This CDR3 spans 17 amino acids. V lost 3 bases and J lost 0; bases outside the gene matches: 8. Germline CDR1 reads MDHEN; CDR2 reads SYDVKM. Here the CDR3 reads CASSFRDRGTLNTEAFF. DNA for the CDR3: TGTGCCAGCAGTTTTCGAGACAGGGGGACCTTGAACACTGAAGCTTTCTTT.

V is TRBV18 and J is TRBJ1-6; the match to TRBD1 covers 9 bases. Germline assignment: CDR1 KGHSH and CDR2 LQKENI. Trimming at V came to 5 bases and at J to 8 bases, leaving 16 bases not matched to a gene. This CDR3 region has 18 residues. The CDR3 DNA sequence: TGTGCCAGCTCATCCACGGGACAGGGCTTTAGCAAGGATTCACCCCTCCACTTT. It is translated as CASSSTGQGFSKDSPLHF.

The chain employs TRBV6-5 and TRBJ2-7; maybe TRBD1 (6 bases). Trimming took off 0 bases at V and 3 bases at J, with 9 bases between the two ends. Germline lookup yields CDR1 MNHEY and CDR2 SVGAGI. The CDR3 sequence is 14 residues long. This CDR3 is CASSYSSQGYEQYF. The CDR3, as DNA: TGTGCCAGCAGTTACTCGTCACAGGGCTACGAGCAGTACTTC.

The rearrangement uses TRBV28 and TRBJ1-5; D is perhaps TRBD1 (5 bases). This CDR3 is built from 14 residues. With 6 bases removed from V and 3 bases from J, the gap between germline ends came to 12 bases. Per germline, CDR1 MDHEN and CDR2 SYDVKM. In nucleotides, the CDR3 is TGTGCCAGCAGGGATCAGGGAAACAATCAGCCCCAGCATTTT. It encodes CASRDQGNNQPQHF.

This sequence joins TRBV9 and TRBJ1-3; 7 nucleotides match TRBD1. V gave up 0 bases and J gave up 0 bases; unmatched junction bases: 6. CDR1 is SGDLS, CDR2 YYNGEE, per germline. The CDR3 sequence is 17 residues long. In DNA form, the CDR3 reads TGTGCCAGCAGCGTAGATTCAGGGGGTTACTCTGGAAACACCATATATTTT. This sequence encodes CASSVDSGGYSGNTIYF.

V usage is TRBV29-1 and J usage is TRBJ2-1; D is possibly TRBD2 (6 bases). CDR3 length equals 14 residues. Germline CDR1 is SQVTM and CDR2 is ANQGSEA. Trimming removed 3 bases from V and 4 bases from J, with 13 bases in between. CDR3 sequence reads: CSVDGRGAYNEQFF. The CDR3 region has the DNA TGCAGCGTTGATGGGCGGGGAGCGTACAATGAGCAGTTCTTC.

The V and J genes are TRBV18 and TRBJ2-7, with 10 nucleotides matching TRBD2. The J segment lost 1 base and the V segment lost 4 bases, leaving 16 bases of the junction unmatched. The CDR3 spans 19 residues. CDR1 is KGHSH, CDR2 LQKENI, per germline. CDR3 nucleotide sequence: TGTGCCAGCTCACGGGCACTACCGGGTGAAGCGGGGGGGTCCTACGAGCAGTACTTC. Translated, it gives CASSRALPGEAGGSYEQYF.